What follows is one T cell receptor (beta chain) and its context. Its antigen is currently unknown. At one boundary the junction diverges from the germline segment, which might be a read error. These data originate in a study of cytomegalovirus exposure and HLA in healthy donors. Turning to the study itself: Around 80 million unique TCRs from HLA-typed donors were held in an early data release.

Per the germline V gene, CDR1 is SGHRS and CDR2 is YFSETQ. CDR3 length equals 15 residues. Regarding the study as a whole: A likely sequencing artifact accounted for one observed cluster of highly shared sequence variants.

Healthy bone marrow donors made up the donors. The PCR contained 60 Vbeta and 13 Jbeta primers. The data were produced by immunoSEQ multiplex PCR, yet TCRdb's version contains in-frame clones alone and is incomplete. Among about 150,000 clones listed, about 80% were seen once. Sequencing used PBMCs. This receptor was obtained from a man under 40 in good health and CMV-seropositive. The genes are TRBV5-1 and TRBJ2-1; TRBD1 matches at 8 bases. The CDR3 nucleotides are TGCGCCAGCAGCTTGGCCAACCCGACAGGGGATAGAGTGGTCTTC. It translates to CASSLANPTGDRVVF. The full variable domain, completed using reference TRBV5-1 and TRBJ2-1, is KAGVTQTPRYLIKTRGQQVTLSCSPISGHRSVSWYQQTPGQGLQFLFEYFSETQRNKGNFPGRFSGRQFSNSRSEMNVSTLELGDSALYLCASSLANPTGDRVVFGPGTRLTVL.